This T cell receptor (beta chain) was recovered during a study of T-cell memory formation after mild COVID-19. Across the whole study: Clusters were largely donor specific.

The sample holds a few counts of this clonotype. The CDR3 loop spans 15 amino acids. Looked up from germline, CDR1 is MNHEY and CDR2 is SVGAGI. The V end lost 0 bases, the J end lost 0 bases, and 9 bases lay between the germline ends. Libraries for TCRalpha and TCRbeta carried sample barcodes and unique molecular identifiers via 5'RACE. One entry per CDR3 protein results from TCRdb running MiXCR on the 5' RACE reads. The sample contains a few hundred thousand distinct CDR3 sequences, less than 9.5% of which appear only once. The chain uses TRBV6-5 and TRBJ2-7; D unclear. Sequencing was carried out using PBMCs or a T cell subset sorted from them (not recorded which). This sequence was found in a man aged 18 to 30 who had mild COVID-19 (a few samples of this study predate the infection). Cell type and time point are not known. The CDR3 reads CASSYSNGYSYEQYF. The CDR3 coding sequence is TGTGCCAGCAGTTACTCGAACGGATACTCCTACGAGCAGTACTTC.